Listed here is a single T cell receptor (beta chain). What it binds is not known. The V end was cut by 1 base, the J end by 0 bases, with 7 bases between. This CDR3 is 15 amino acids long. The germline gives CDR1 SGHTA, CDR2 FQGNSA. Primers included in the PCR were 60 Vbeta and 13 Jbeta primers. Method: immunoSEQ multiplex PCR; TCRdb's copy keeps in-frame clones and lacks some. Of fewer than 150,000 clones in the sample, roughly three quarters are singletons; the top ten hold 4.9%. This entry belongs to a study of cytomegalovirus exposure and HLA in healthy donors. Study-wide results and caveats: When the data were analyzed later, several of the most significant clusters appeared to be linked to common viral pathogens.

This TCR was sampled from a woman in her fifties or sixties in good health and CMV-seronegative. The chain uses TRBV7-2 and TRBJ1-5; D is unresolved. Sequencing input: PBMCs. Written as DNA, the CDR3 is TGTGCCAGCAGCTTAGTGGCGGCTAGCAATCAGCCCCAGCATTTT. Protein product: CASSLVAASNQPQHF.